This entry lists 5 T cell receptor beta chains sequenced from one sample in a study of blood T cell repertoires in COVID-19. Repertoires were generated with immunoSEQ multiplex PCR, while TCRdb's copy carries only in-frame clones and drops some. The sample carries some 200,000 clones, about 88% recorded once. The sequenced material came from peripheral blood. The receptors derive from a man between 70 and 80 years old with acute or convalescent COVID-19.

This clone occurred once. This sequence joins TRBV20-1 and TRBJ2-6; D is possibly TRBD1 (5 bases). This CDR3 is 18 amino acids long. The V end lost 3 bases, the J end lost 0 bases, and 18 bases lay between the germline ends. Germline lookup yields CDR1 DFQATT and CDR2 SNEGSKA (reference sequence). The CDR3: CSASRMAGQTSGANVLTF. CDR3 coding DNA: TGCAGTGCTAGTCGTATGGCAGGACAAACCTCTGGGGCCAACGTCCTGACTTTC.

This chain links TRBV7-9 with TRBJ1-5, with 7 nucleotides matching TRBD1. V lost 5 bases and J lost 5; bases outside the gene matches: 6. CDR3 length equals 14 residues. Germline-derived CDR1 and CDR2 are SEHNR and FQNEAQ (reference sequence). In nucleotides, the CDR3 is TGTGCCAGCAGCGCGACAGGGTGGGATCAGCCCCAGCATTTT. Its translation: CASSATGWDQPQHF.

V is TRBV28 and J is TRBJ2-1, with D hard to call. The CDR3 consists of 19 residues. Looked up from germline, CDR1 is MDHEN and CDR2 is SYDVKM. V was trimmed by 6 bases and J by 3 bases, leaving 27 bases between them. As DNA, the CDR3 is TGTGCCAGCAGCTCACGAAAACTGTCATCCTTAAACCGCTACAATGAGCAGTTCTTC. It yields the protein CASSSRKLSSLNRYNEQFF.

The chain recombines TRBV6-1 with TRBJ1-6; 8 positions agree with TRBD1. This CDR3 has 16 amino acids. Germline V gene lookup returns CDR1 MNHNS and CDR2 SASEGT. The trim removed 1 base at V and 7 bases at J, leaving 6 bases unmatched. CDR3 region: CASSEVQGAQNSPLHF. CDR3 coding DNA: TGTGCCAGCAGTGAAGTCCAGGGGGCGCAGAATTCACCCCTCCACTTT.

The chain combines TRBV19 with TRBJ2-1, with TRBD2 matching 9 bases. In germline, CDR1 is LNHDA, CDR2 SQIVND (reference sequence). There are 15 residues in the CDR3. Trimming removed 6 bases from V and 8 bases from J; junction bases left unmatched: 11. As DNA, the CDR3 is TGTGCCAGTAGGAAGCCGGGACTAGCTGGAGATGAGCAGTTCTTC. It is translated as CASRKPGLAGDEQFF. The full variable domain, its missing parts supplied by reference TRBV19 and TRBJ2-1, is DGGITQSPKYLFRKEGQNVTLSCEQNLNHDAMYWYRQDPGQGLRLIYYSQIVNDFQKGDIAEGYSVSREKKESFPLTVTSAQKNPTAFYLCASRKPGLAGDEQFFGPGTRLTVL.